The source of this TCR beta chain is a study of blood T cell repertoires in COVID-19. For the study at large: The analysed material was cDNA or gDNA that came from T cells, B-cell-depleted T cells, or PBMCs.

CDR1 and CDR2 from the germline V gene are SGHNT and YENEEA. The CDR3 totals 13 residues. The V and J ends lost 5 bases and 9 bases respectively, with 14 bases between them. Participant-given clinical history determined each cohort assignment. Before being deemed recovered, Cohort 3 donors had two negative PCRs, clearance, or symptom resolution. In the study's own analysis: Cell counts per sample came from amplifying reference gene primers. Produced via immunoSEQ multiplex PCR; TCRdb's table is partial and in-frame only. For V, J and clone size, that table is used; D and trimming come from the DNA. The data show fewer than 350,000 clones, about 89% seen once.

The sample comprised PBMCs or T cells enriched from blood (not recorded which). This chain connects TRBV11-3 to TRBJ2-1; D is ambiguous. This clonotype originated in a woman aged 40 to 50 who had recovered from COVID-19. CDR3 amino acids: CASSPSRLGEQFF. For the CDR3, the DNA is TGTGCCAGCAGCCCCTCTAGGCTGGGTGAGCAGTTCTTC.